A single sample is the source of the 18 T cell receptor beta chains below, sequenced in a study of blood T cell repertoires in COVID-19. Produced via immunoSEQ multiplex PCR; TCRdb's table is partial and in-frame only. Found here are hundreds of thousands of clones, about 90% of them singletons; the top ten hold 0.2% to 0.3%. The material sequenced was peripheral blood. The source is a woman under 30 with acute or convalescent COVID-19.

The gene calls are TRBV9 and TRBJ2-3; D gene ambiguous. CDR1 and CDR2 from the germline V gene are SGDLS and YYNGEE. V lost 0 bases, J lost 5 bases, and 13 bases lay in between. This CDR3 contains 15 residues. This CDR3 is CASSVDDSPQDTQYF. DNA for the CDR3: TGTGCCAGCAGCGTAGATGACTCCCCTCAAGATACGCAGTATTTT.

The chain couples TRBV19 to TRBJ1-5; D is undetermined. The CDR3 loop spans 16 amino acids. V lost 7 bases to trimming and J lost 0 bases, with 16 bases between them. Germline loops: CDR1 LNHDA, CDR2 SQIVND (reference sequence). The CDR3 reads CASTRGSGNSNQPQHF. CDR3 nucleotide sequence: TGTGCCAGTACCCGAGGGTCAGGAAATAGCAATCAGCCCCAGCATTTT.

Only one count was recorded for this clone. The V gene is TRBV30, the J gene TRBJ2-7; no firm D call. Germline loops: CDR1 GTSNPN, CDR2 SVGIG (reference sequence). The CDR3 spans 12 residues. V shed 1 base and J shed 4 bases, with 8 bases lying between them. CDR3 in DNA: TGTGCCTGGAGTGCTTTTAATTACGAGCAGTACTTC. This encodes CAWSAFNYEQYF. Filled out from reference TRBV30 and TRBJ2-7, the complete variable domain reads SQTIHQWPATLVQPVGSPLSLECTVEGTSNPNLYWYRQAAGRGLQLLFYSVGIGQISSEVPQNLSASRPQDRQFILSSKKLLLSDSGFYLCAWSAFNYEQYFGPGTRLTVT.

V and J are TRBV28 and TRBJ2-1; 7 nucleotides match TRBD2. Germline CDR1 is MDHEN and CDR2 is SYDVKM. Unmatched junction bases numbered 1, after V lost 2 bases and J lost 0 bases. The CDR3 has 15 amino acids. The CDR3: CASSLGGGSYNEQFF. CDR3 bases: TGTGCCAGCAGTTTAGGCGGGGGCTCCTACAATGAGCAGTTCTTC. The entire variable domain, with the rest obtained from reference TRBV28 and TRBJ2-1, is as follows: DVKVTQSSRYLVKRTGEKVFLECVQDMDHENMFWYRQDPGLGLRLIYFSYDVKMKEKGDIPEGYSVSREKKERFSLILESASTNQTSMYLCASSLGGGSYNEQFFGPGTRLTVL.

This clone occurred a few times. The CDR3 here is CASSLTGESNYGYTF. CDR3 nucleotides: TGTGCCAGCAGCTTAACAGGGGAGAGTAACTATGGCTACACCTTC. The chain carries TRBV7-9 and TRBJ1-2, with 7 nucleotides matching TRBD1. CDR1 is SEHNR, CDR2 FQNEAQ, per germline (reference sequence). The CDR3 spans 15 residues. V dropped 2 bases and J dropped 1; count of bases not matched to a gene: 4.

The chain joins TRBV27 to TRBJ1-2; TRBD1 matches at 9 bases. CDR1 and CDR2 from the germline V gene are MNHEY and SMNVEV (reference sequence). The CDR3 is 14 residues long. The ends lost 5 bases at V and 3 bases at J; junction bases unmatched: 4. The DNA for the CDR3 is TGTGCCAGCAGTCGGACAGGGGATTACTATGGCTACACCTTC. Translated: CASSRTGDYYGYTF.

This clone was observed once. This chain connects TRBV18 to TRBJ1-5; D may be TRBD1 (6 bases). CDR1 is KGHSH and CDR2 is LQKENI in the germline V gene. V shed 3 bases and J shed 4 bases, with 10 bases lying between them. CDR3 length: 14 residues. CDR3 protein: CASSPGARNQPQHF. CDR3 coding DNA: TGTGCCAGCTCACCGGGGGCGCGGAATCAGCCCCAGCATTTT.

This clone was counted a single time. The chain combines TRBV28 with TRBJ2-5; 9 positions match TRBD1. CDR1 is MDHEN, CDR2 SYDVKM, per germline. V lost 5 bases to trimming and J lost 5 bases; unmatched junction nucleotides: 6. The CDR3 runs 14 residues. The CDR3 DNA is TGTGCCAGCAGTACCTTTGGGACAGGGGAGACCCAGTACTTC. It yields the protein CASSTFGTGETQYF.

This clone has only a few counts. The chain uses TRBV11-2 and TRBJ1-4; 7 nucleotides match TRBD1. J lost 2 bases, V lost 5 bases, and 8 bases had no gene match. This CDR3 contains 16 residues. Germline CDR1 SGHAT, CDR2 FQNNGV. Here the CDR3 DNA reads TGTGCCAGCAGCCTTGGGACAGTGGGGACTAATGAAAAACTGTTTTTT. Translation gives CASSLGTVGTNEKLFF.

This chain uses TRBV12-3 or TRBV12-4 with TRBJ2-7, with TRBD2 identical over 8 bases. V was clipped by 10 bases and J by 0 bases; unmatched bases: 5. The CDR3 extends over 13 amino acids. CDR3 sequence: CATRGGSSYEQYF. In DNA, the CDR3 is TGTGCCACCCGGGGGGGGAGCTCCTACGAGCAGTACTTC.

The gene calls are TRBV11-2 and TRBJ1-1; D call uncertain. Trimming stripped 3 bases from V and 1 base from J, with 9 bases between. There are 14 residues in the CDR3. In germline, CDR1 is SGHAT, CDR2 FQNNGV. This CDR3 is CASSFQRANTEAFF. DNA for the CDR3: TGTGCCAGCAGCTTCCAGAGGGCGAACACTGAAGCTTTCTTT.

The chain uses TRBV19 and TRBJ1-2; no firm D call. CDR1 is LNHDA, CDR2 SQIVND, per germline (reference sequence). The CDR3 extends over 16 amino acids. Between the trimmed V and J ends, which lost 1 base and 6 bases, there was a span of 18 bases. The CDR3 DNA sequence: TGTGCCAGTAGTATAGGTTTGGGAGGCCCTCGACATGGCTACACCTTC. The encoded protein is CASSIGLGGPRHGYTF.

This chain connects TRBV9 to TRBJ1-1, with TRBD1 matching over 9 bases. CDR1 and CDR2 (germline): SGDLS, YYNGEE. The CDR3 has 17 residues. J was trimmed by 2 bases and V by 1 base; bases with no gene match: 9. CDR3 bases: TGTGCCAGCAGCGTAAAAGCCGGGACAGGGACTAACACTGAAGCTTTCTTT. Encoded protein: CASSVKAGTGTNTEAFF. Supplemented by reference TRBV9 and TRBJ1-1, the full variable domain reads DSGVTQTPKHLITATGQRVTLRCSPRSGDLSVYWYQQSLDQGLQFLIQYYNGEERAKGNILERFSAQQFPDLHSELNLSSLELGDSALYFCASSVKAGTGTNTEAFFGQGTRLTVV.

The J gene is TRBJ1-5, the V gene TRBV18, with TRBD1 identical over 8 bases. Germline V gene data show CDR1 as KGHSH and CDR2 as LQKENI. This CDR3 spans 17 amino acids. Germline trimming cut 3 bases from V and 5 bases from J; bases unmatched to any gene: 12. CDR3 protein: CASSPRTGSQGHQPQHF. The CDR3 DNA reads TGTGCCAGCTCACCCCGGACAGGGTCACAGGGGCATCAGCCCCAGCATTTT.

This chain links TRBV4-2 with TRBJ2-1, with 7 bases lining up with TRBD2. V shed 1 base and J 6 bases; nucleotides not matched to a gene: 9. Germline V gene data show CDR1 as LGHNA and CDR2 as YNFKEQ. The CDR3 contains 16 residues. The CDR3 bases are TGTGCCAGCAGCCAAGGGGAATGGCGGGGGAGCAATGAGCAGTTCTTC. Residues: CASSQGEWRGSNEQFF.

This CDR3 reads CASSRDTPLGGYTF. The CDR3 coding sequence is TGTGCCAGCAGCCGGGACACCCCTCTGGGTGGCTACACCTTC. V and J are TRBV7-9 and TRBJ1-2, with D possibly TRBD1 on 6 matching bases. This CDR3 comprises 14 residues. Deletions cut 5 bases from V and 7 bases from J, with 17 bases between. Germline V gives CDR1 SEHNR, CDR2 FQNEAQ (reference sequence).

The genes are TRBV4-1 and TRBJ1-2, with D perhaps matching TRBD1 (6 bases). This CDR3 spans 13 amino acids. Trimming stripped 4 bases from V and 5 bases from J, with 11 bases between. The germline V gene has CDR1 MGHRA and CDR2 YSYEKL. CDR3 coding DNA: TGCGCCAGCAGCCTCAGGGGTAGTTATGGCTACACCTTC. It translates to CASSLRGSYGYTF.

The rearrangement links TRBV4-3 to TRBJ1-2, with 8 bases matching TRBD1. Per the germline V gene, CDR1 is LGHNA and CDR2 is YSLEER. Trimming at V came to 4 bases and at J to 2 bases, leaving 3 bases not matched to a gene. The CDR3 has 14 amino acids. The CDR3 nucleotides are TGCGCCAGCAGCCTACAGGGGGTCAACTATGGCTACACCTTC. The encoded protein is CASSLQGVNYGYTF.